Below, 20 T cell receptor beta chains from the same sample are listed, as sequenced in a study of CD8+CD57+ T cells in acquired aplastic anemia. The authors sequenced patients whose flow cytometry had shown CD8+CD57+ cell expansion. Genomic DNA, the template, was used for profiling of the TCR beta VDJ and CDR3. TCRdb called the reads again in MiXCR, with one record for every CDR3 protein. Of 120,000 or so distinct CDR3 sequences listed, under 60% are singletons. Sequenced material: sorted CD4+, CD8+, or CD8+CD57+ T cells (not recorded which) from PBMCs. The receptors shown here come from a human donor with aplastic anemia.

This clonotype was picked up many times. As DNA, the CDR3 is TGTGCCAGCAGGGCAGGGTTCGAGCAGTACTTC. Protein product: CASRAGFEQYF. The V gene is TRBV27, the J gene TRBJ2-7; D may be TRBD1 (5 bases). Germline lookup yields CDR1 MNHEY and CDR2 SMNVEV (reference sequence). The CDR3 length is 11 residues. Trimming took off 6 bases at V and 6 bases at J, with 9 bases between the two ends.

In this sample, this clonotype turned up many times. The chain is built from TRBV12-3 or TRBV12-4 and TRBJ2-3; D not resolved. V was trimmed by 5 bases and J by 0 bases, leaving 0 bases between them. The CDR3 contains 11 residues. CDR3 sequence: CASSSTDTQYF. The CDR3 DNA reads as TGTGCCAGCAGTAGCACAGATACGCAGTATTTT.

The gene calls are TRBV9 and TRBJ2-3, with D tentatively TRBD1 or TRBD2 (5 bases each). Germline CDR1 SGDLS, CDR2 YYNGEE. V dropped 3 bases and J dropped 4 bases, with 30 bases sitting between them. This CDR3 has 20 amino acids. CDR3 amino acids: CASSDRRTVKGPEGADTQYF. The CDR3 region has the DNA TGTGCCAGCAGCGATCGACGGACTGTGAAGGGACCGGAAGGTGCAGATACGCAGTATTTT.

This clonotype was picked up many times. V is TRBV6-1 and J is TRBJ1-1; perhaps TRBD1 as D (6 bases). The germline V gene encodes CDR1 MNHNS and CDR2 SASEGT. The CDR3 length is 13 residues. Deletions cut 8 bases from V and 8 bases from J, with 18 bases between. The CDR3, as DNA: TGTGCCAGCTCGGACAGCCTTAACGGGGAAGCTTTCTTT. Translation: CASSDSLNGEAFF.

The sample holds a few counts of this clonotype. The chain links TRBV7-2 to TRBJ2-5; unclear D gene. The ends were cut back, 2 bases at V and 5 bases at J, with 12 bases in the middle. This CDR3 is 14 amino acids long. CDR1 and CDR2 from the germline V gene are SGHTA and FQGNSA. The CDR3 region has the DNA TGTGCCAGCAGCTTACTATCTTACTTGGAGACCCAGTACTTC. It codes for CASSLLSYLETQYF.

The chain is built from TRBV20-1 and TRBJ2-2; D remains unclear. V lost 4 bases to trimming and J lost 5 bases, with 14 bases between them. CDR1 and CDR2 (germline): DFQATT, SNEGSKA (reference sequence). CDR3 length: 14 amino acids. The CDR3 coding sequence is TGCAGTGCTAACAACCGAGAACGGACCGGGGAGCTGTTTTTT. Translating it yields CSANNRERTGELFF.

This rearrangement joins TRBV19 to TRBJ2-7, with a possible D match to TRBD1 (5 bases). From germline, CDR1 is LNHDA and CDR2 SQIVND (reference sequence). This CDR3 has 12 amino acids. V lost 4 bases to trimming and J lost 5 bases, with 9 bases between them. CDR3 sequence reads: CASSRWGDEQYF. The CDR3 DNA follows: TGTGCCAGTAGTAGATGGGGCGACGAGCAGTACTTC.

J is TRBJ2-7 and V is TRBV6-2 or TRBV6-3; D call uncertain. V was clipped by 5 bases and J by 5 bases, with 4 bases between them. Germline V lookup: CDR1 MNHEY, CDR2 SVGEGT. This CDR3 is built from 10 residues. In DNA, the CDR3 is TGTGCCAGCAGTGTAAACGAGCAGTACTTC. Residues: CASSVNEQYF.

The chain employs TRBV12-3 or TRBV12-4 and TRBJ1-2; TRBD1 matches 9 bases. The CDR3 is 12 residues long. J was trimmed by 8 bases and V by 4 bases; bases with no gene match: 2. The CDR3 spells CASSSGQGGYTF. The CDR3 DNA reads as TGTGCCAGCAGTTCGGGACAGGGAGGCTACACCTTC.

This chain joins TRBV29-1 and TRBJ2-5, with D possibly matching TRBD1 (5 bases). The CDR3 loop spans 12 amino acids. Germline CDR1 is SQVTM and CDR2 is ANQGSEA. V was pared by 3 bases and J by 4 bases, with 9 bases between. CDR3: CSVDWTRETQYF. The CDR3 coding sequence is TGCAGCGTTGACTGGACACGAGAGACCCAGTACTTC.

This clonotype was seen a handful of times. The CDR3 sequence is CASRIQQASYGYTF. The CDR3 DNA follows: TGTGCCAGCAGAATCCAACAGGCGTCCTATGGCTACACCTTC. The chain carries TRBV2 and TRBJ1-2; possible D gene TRBD1, 5 bases. V lost 6 bases and J 4 bases, leaving 15 bases between the germline ends. CDR3 length: 14 residues. CDR1 SNHLY and CDR2 FYNNEI come from the germline V gene.

This chain connects TRBV19 to TRBJ2-1; no clear D. Trimming stripped 7 bases from V and 0 bases from J, with 10 bases between. The germline gives CDR1 LNHDA, CDR2 SQIVND (reference sequence). The CDR3 is 14 residues long. This CDR3 reads CASKVSHSYNEQFF. The CDR3 coding sequence is TGTGCCAGTAAGGTGTCCCACTCCTACAATGAGCAGTTCTTC.

This clonotype occurred once. The chain is built from TRBV7-2 and TRBJ2-7; TRBD2 agrees at 10 bases. CDR1 and CDR2 (germline): SGHTA, FQGNSA. This CDR3 is 14 amino acids long. V lost 4 bases to trimming and J lost 7 bases; unmatched junction nucleotides: 7. Here the CDR3 DNA reads TGTGCCAGCAGCTCGCTAGCGGGAGTAGGGGAGCAGTACTTC. It codes for CASSSLAGVGEQYF.

This chain joins TRBV7-9 and TRBJ2-5, with a tentative D call TRBD1 (6 bases). Germline loops: CDR1 SEHNR, CDR2 FQNEAQ (reference sequence). The V end was cut by 11 bases, the J end by 5 bases, with 21 bases between. The CDR3 loop spans 14 amino acids. This CDR3 is CAGTSEQGFETQYF. In DNA, the CDR3 is TGTGCCGGTACGTCCGAACAGGGTTTTGAGACCCAGTACTTC.

The rearrangement joins TRBV9 to TRBJ2-7; a weak D match, TRBD2 (5 bases). Germline V CDR1 and CDR2: SGDLS, YYNGEE. Trimming pared 4 bases from V and 3 bases from J, leaving 14 bases between. This CDR3 is built from 14 residues. The CDR3 loop reads CASSKRDEGYEQYF. The DNA of the CDR3 is TGTGCCAGCAGCAAGCGAGACGAGGGCTACGAGCAGTACTTC.

The chain links TRBV5-5 to TRBJ2-3; 7 bases are shared with TRBD2. Germline trimming cut 0 bases from V and 2 bases from J; bases unmatched to any gene: 3. CDR3 length equals 15 residues. CDR1 is SGHKS, CDR2 YYEKEE, per germline (reference sequence). CDR3 nucleotides: TGTGCCAGCAGCTTGGGGGACTACCACACAGATACGCAGTATTTT. This codes for CASSLGDYHTDTQYF.

This rearrangement joins TRBV7-3 to TRBJ2-7; 10 bases match TRBD2. The CDR3 contains 14 residues. CDR1 SGHTA and CDR2 FQGTGA come from the germline V gene. The V segment lost 5 bases and the J segment 2 bases; nucleotides outside the gene matches: 3. The CDR3 spells CASSASGSPYEQYF. The CDR3 coding sequence is TGTGCCAGCAGCGCTAGCGGGAGCCCCTACGAGCAGTACTTC. Together with reference TRBV7-3 and TRBJ2-7, the CDR3 gives the full variable domain: GAGVSQTPSNKVTEKGKYVELRCDPISGHTALYWYRQSLGQGPEFLIYFQGTGAADDSGLPNDRFFAVRPEGSVSTLKIQRTERGDSAVYLCASSASGSPYEQYFGPGTRLTVT.

The rearrangement links TRBV12-3 or TRBV12-4 to TRBJ2-2, with D possibly being TRBD1 (6 bases). The CDR3 spans 15 residues. V shed 3 bases and J shed 2 bases, with 10 bases lying between them. CDR3 bases: TGTGCCAGCAGTTTTCGGACAGCAAACACCGGGGAGCTGTTTTTT. Translating it yields CASSFRTANTGELFF.

The chain combines TRBV15 with TRBJ1-2, with D unresolved. Per germline, CDR1 LNHNV and CDR2 YYDKDF (reference sequence). Trimming removed 5 bases at V and 4 bases at J, with 23 bases between. There are 17 residues in the CDR3. CDR3 nucleotide sequence: TGTGCCACCAGCCGGCCAGGCGGCCTGGTTAATGCCTATGGCTACACCTTC. Translation: CATSRPGGLVNAYGYTF.

This clonotype was picked up many times. The rearrangement links TRBV7-8 to TRBJ2-4, with D perhaps matching TRBD1 (5 bases). V was clipped by 0 bases and J by 16 bases, with 13 bases between them. Germline V CDR1 and CDR2: SGHVS, FQNEAQ. The CDR3 spans 12 residues. In DNA, the CDR3 is TGTGCCAGCAGCTTAGCGGCGACAGAGGTTTACTTC. It specifies CASSLAATEVYF. The variable domain in full, with the rest retrieved from reference TRBV7-8 and TRBJ2-4, is GAGVSQSPRYKVAKRGQDVALRCDPISGHVSLFWYQQALGQGPEFLTYFQNEAQLDKSGLPSDRFFAERPEGSVSTLKIQRTQQEDSAVYLCASSLAATEVYFGAGTRLSVL.